The T cell receptor beta chain under discussion was sequenced for a study of T cell clonotyping in hematopoietic cell transplantation. The CDR3 is 14 amino acids. Deletions cut 1 base from V and 8 bases from J, with 17 bases between. Germline V gives CDR1 GTSNPN, CDR2 SVGIG (reference sequence). Measured with immunoSEQ multiplex PCR; TCRdb has only the in-frame clones, and not every one. The sample yields 30,000 to 45,000 clones, about 87% seen once. The chain recombines TRBV30 with TRBJ1-2; D ambiguous. Sequencing used peripheral blood mononuclear cells. The receptor was derived from a woman in her 40s in good health. Some clones in this sample may be carry-over from other donors' samples. The CDR3 coding sequence is TGTGCCTGGAGTGGGGGAGAAGGGCATCAGGGCTACACCTTC. It encodes CAWSGGEGHQGYTF.